The rows below give T cell receptor beta chains drawn from one sample of a study of blood T cell repertoires in COVID-19. Produced via immunoSEQ multiplex PCR; TCRdb's table is partial and in-frame only. The table records a few hundred thousand clones, about 87% of them present only once. Input material: PBMCs or T cells enriched from blood (not recorded which). These receptors all stem from a woman aged 40 to 49 with acute COVID-19. CDR3s include the opening cysteine and the closing phenylalanine or tryptophan. The D gene is left open where the match is weak. Clone size is stated in some rows and not others, as once, few, many or a class when expanded.

>TRBJ1-1|NA|TRBV25-1|NA
TGTGCCAGCAGTAGGAATACCGGGGGAACTGAAGCTTTCTTT
CASSRNTGGTEAFF
>TRBJ2-5|NA|TRBV7-2|NA
TGTGCCAGCAGCTTAGTGTACTCGCGGGGCCAAGAGACCCAGTACTTC
CASSLVYSRGQETQYF
>TRBJ2-1|NA|TRBV28|once
TGTGCCAGCAGTTTATTTGCGGAGCAGTTCTTC
CASSLFAEQFF
>TRBJ2-2|NA|TRBV9|NA
TGTGCCAGCAGCGACTTCAACACCGGGGAGCTGTTTTTT
CASSDFNTGELFF
>TRBJ2-6|NA|TRBV24-1|NA
TGTGCCACCAGTGATGCAGGGTTGCGAGGGGCCAACGTCCTGACTTTC
CATSDAGLRGANVLTF
>TRBJ1-2|NA|TRBV28|NA
TGTGCCAGCAGTTTGGCGATCAGGGGTTATCGCGGCTACACCTTC
CASSLAIRGYRGYTF
>TRBJ1-5|NA|TRBV18|once
TGTGCCAGCTCACCCCAAAGGCCGGGACTGGGTGCGGATCAGCCCCAGCATTTT
CASSPQRPGLGADQPQHF
>TRBJ2-1|NA|TRBV6-1|NA
TGTGCCAGCAGTGAGACTCGAAACTCCTACAATGAGCAGTTCTTC
CASSETRNSYNEQFF
>TRBJ1-3|NA|TRBV28|NA
TGTGCCAGCAGTTTGGGCAGCCCTGGAAACACCATATATTTT
CASSLGSPGNTIYF
>TRBJ1-5|NA|TRBV7-6|NA
TGTGCCAGCAGCTTAGCTGCCGGGGATAGCAATCAGCCCCAGCATTTT
CASSLAAGDSNQPQHF
>TRBJ1-1|NA|TRBV28|many
TGTGCCAGCAGTTTATTTGGGAGCGAAGCTTTCTTT
CASSLFGSEAFF
>TRBJ2-5|NA|TRBV7-7|NA
TGTGCTAGCAGCTTAAACCGGGGACAAGAGACCCAGTACTTC
CASSLNRGQETQYF
>TRBJ1-1|NA|TRBV7-6|NA
TGTGCCAGCAGCTTAGAGCAGAACACTGAAGCTTTCTTT
CASSLEQNTEAFF
>TRBJ1-1|TRBD1|TRBV19|NA
TGTGCCAGTACCACTTACAGGGGGCCTGAAGCTTTCTTT
CASTTYRGPEAFF
>TRBJ1-2|NA|TRBV13|once
TGTGCCAGCAGTTCAGTCAGGGGCAATGGCTACACCTTC
CASSSVRGNGYTF
>TRBJ2-7|TRBD1|TRBV7-3|NA
TGTGCCAGCAGCTTAGACCAGGGGGTACGCGAGCAGTACTTC
CASSLDQGVREQYF
>TRBJ1-4|TRBD1|TRBV5-1|few
TGCGCCAGCAGCCCCGGTGGGACAGGGGGCCCTAATGAAAAACTGTTTTTT
CASSPGGTGGPNEKLFF
>TRBJ1-6|TRBD1|TRBV2|NA
TGTGCCAGCAGTCTTGACAGGGGATATAATTCACCCCTCCACTTT
CASSLDRGYNSPLHF
>TRBJ1-1|NA|TRBV5-1|once
TGCGCCAGCAGCTTGGCAGGGGAGATTCGGATGAACACTGAAGCTTTCTTT
CASSLAGEIRMNTEAFF
>TRBJ1-2|TRBD1|TRBV27|NA
TGTGCCAGCAGTCCATGGGACAGGGTCGGGGTAGGCTACACCTTC
CASSPWDRVGVGYTF
>TRBJ1-1|NA|TRBV5-1|NA
TGCGCCAGCAGCTTGGCAGGGCTCTCTGAAGCTTTCTTT
CASSLAGLSEAFF
>TRBJ2-3|TRBD2|TRBV5-1|NA
TGCGCCAGCAGCTTGGGGGCTAGCGGTCGCACAGATACGCAGTATTTT
CASSLGASGRTDTQYF
>TRBJ1-4|NA|TRBV30|NA
TGTGCCTGGAGCGTAACTAATGAAAAACTGTTTTTT
CAWSVTNEKLFF
>TRBJ2-7|NA|TRBV24-1|NA
TGTGCCACCAGTGATGAGAGGAACACCGGTCGGGAGCAGTACTTC
CATSDERNTGREQYF
>TRBJ2-1|TRBD2|TRBV7-9|NA
TGTGCCAGCAGCTTAGGGGGAGGGCCCTATGAGCAGTTCTTC
CASSLGGGPYEQFF
>TRBJ1-1|TRBD1|TRBV5-5|few
TGTGCCAGCAGGTTTGACAGGGGACGAACTGAAGCTTTCTTT
CASRFDRGRTEAFF
>TRBJ2-2|NA|TRBV19|NA
TGTGCCAGTACGAGGAACACCGGGGAGCTGTTTTTT
CASTRNTGELFF
>TRBJ2-5|TRBD2|TRBV5-4|NA
TGTGCCAGCAGTTATGGGCTAGCGGGTCCCCAAGAGACCCAGTACTTC
CASSYGLAGPQETQYF
>TRBJ2-1|NA|TRBV4-3|NA
TGCGCCAGCAGCCAAGACAGGGGCTCCCGCGGGTTGCGCTCCTACAATGAGCAGTTCTTC
CASSQDRGSRGLRSYNEQFF
>TRBJ1-2|NA|TRBV7-8|NA
TGTGCCAGCAGCCAGACCCCCCAGGATGGCTACACCTTC
CASSQTPQDGYTF
>TRBJ1-5|NA|TRBV5-5|NA
TGTGCCAGCAGGGCGGGGAGCGGCAATCAGCCCCAGCATTTT
CASRAGSGNQPQHF
>TRBJ1-1|TRBD1|TRBV14|NA
TGTGCCAGCAGCAAAGGGGGCCGGTGGTGGGACACTGAAGCTTTCTTT
CASSKGGRWWDTEAFF
>TRBJ1-1|NA|TRBV18|NA
TGTGCCAGCTCACCATTCGGCAGGGGATGGGGAGTGAACACTGAAGCTTTCTTT
CASSPFGRGWGVNTEAFF
>TRBJ2-1|NA|TRBV6-5|once
TGTGCCAGCAGTTACACGGGGGAGGTGGAGTTCTTC
CASSYTGEVEFF
>TRBJ1-6|TRBD1|TRBV15|NA
TGTGCCACCAGCAGACCCGGGACAGGGAGGGTTTCACCCCTCCACTTT
CATSRPGTGRVSPLHF
>TRBJ2-3|TRBD2|TRBV11-3|few
TGTGCCAGCAGCTCAAGCGGGGGTTATAGCACAGATACGCAGTATTTT
CASSSSGGYSTDTQYF
>TRBJ1-3|TRBD1|TRBV28|NA
TGTGCCAGCAGGGCGACAGGGGGTGGAAACACCATATATTTT
CASRATGGGNTIYF
>TRBJ2-2|TRBD2|TRBV28|NA
TGTGCCAGCAGTTTACCCCCTGGGACTAGGATGTACACCGGGGAGCTGTTTTTT
CASSLPPGTRMYTGELFF
>TRBJ2-2|NA|TRBV5-1|NA
TGCGCCAGCAGCTTGTTTTTACAAGAAGACACCGGGGAGCTGTTTTTT
CASSLFLQEDTGELFF
>TRBJ1-3|NA|TRBV30|NA
TGTGCCTGGGGGGGAGTCTTCGGTGGAAACACCATATATTTT
CAWGGVFGGNTIYF
>TRBJ1-5|NA|TRBV28|NA
TGTGCCAGCAGTTTGCTGAGAACCCCGAATCAGCCCCAGCATTTT
CASSLLRTPNQPQHF
>TRBJ1-2|NA|TRBV30|NA
TGTGCCTGGACTTCCTTGCGGGGGATATTAACGCATGGCTACACCTTC
CAWTSLRGILTHGYTF
>TRBJ1-1|NA|TRBV11-2|once
TGTGCCAGCATCCCCCGGGGGGGAGGTGAAGCTTTCTTT
CASIPRGGGEAFF
>TRBJ1-4|NA|TRBV30|NA
TGTGCCTGGAGTTCTGGGGGCACATCAACTAATGAAAAACTGTTTTTT
CAWSSGGTSTNEKLFF
>TRBJ2-7|NA|TRBV19|NA
TGTGCCAGACTCACAGGGGGGGAAGCCTACGAGCAGTACTTC
CARLTGGEAYEQYF
>TRBJ2-3|TRBD2|TRBV6-5|NA
TGTGCCAGCAGTTTTGGGCTAGCGGGAAGGGATACGCAGTATTTT
CASSFGLAGRDTQYF
>TRBJ2-1|TRBD1|TRBV7-9|NA
TGTGCCAGCAGCTTAGGAGGGGGCCCTGTCAATGAGCAGTTCTTC
CASSLGGGPVNEQFF
>TRBJ1-2|NA|TRBV12-3/TRBV12-4|NA
TGTGCCAGCAGTGGACTAAACAAATATGGCTACACCTTC
CASSGLNKYGYTF
>TRBJ2-1|TRBD2|TRBV10-2|NA
TGCGCCAGCAGCGACAACTCGGGACTAGCGGCCAATGAGCAGTTCTTC
CASSDNSGLAANEQFF
>TRBJ2-1|TRBD2|TRBV5-5|once
TGTGCCAGCAGCTTGAGGCCCGCGGGAGGGCCGACGAATGAGCAGTTCTTC
CASSLRPAGGPTNEQFF